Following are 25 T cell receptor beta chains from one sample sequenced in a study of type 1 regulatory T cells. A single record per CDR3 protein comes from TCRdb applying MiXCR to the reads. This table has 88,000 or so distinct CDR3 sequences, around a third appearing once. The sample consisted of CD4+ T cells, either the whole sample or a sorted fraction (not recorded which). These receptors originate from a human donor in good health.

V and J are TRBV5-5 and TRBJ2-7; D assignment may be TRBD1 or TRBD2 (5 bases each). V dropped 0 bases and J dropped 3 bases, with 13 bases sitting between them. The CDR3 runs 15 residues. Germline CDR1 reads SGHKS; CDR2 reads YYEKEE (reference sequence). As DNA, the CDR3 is TGTGCCAGCAGCTTGGAGCCGGGACCCAACTACGAGCAGTACTTC. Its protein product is CASSLEPGPNYEQYF.

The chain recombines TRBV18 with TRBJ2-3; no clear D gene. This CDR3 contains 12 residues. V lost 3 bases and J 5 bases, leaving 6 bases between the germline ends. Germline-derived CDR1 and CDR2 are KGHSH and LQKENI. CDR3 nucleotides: TGTGCCAGCTCACCGGAACGAGATACGCAGTATTTT. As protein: CASSPERDTQYF.

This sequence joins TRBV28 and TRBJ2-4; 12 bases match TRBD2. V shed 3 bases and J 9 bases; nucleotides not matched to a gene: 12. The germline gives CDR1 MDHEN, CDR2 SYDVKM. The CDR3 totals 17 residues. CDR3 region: CASSFLAGGPISIIQYF. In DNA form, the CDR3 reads TGTGCCAGCAGTTTTCTAGCGGGAGGGCCAATTTCCATCATTCAGTACTTC.

Written as DNA, the CDR3 is TGCGCCAGCAGCTTTGACGGGAGGGGTAATGAGCAGTTCTTC. Its protein product is CASSFDGRGNEQFF. The chain combines TRBV5-1 with TRBJ2-1; 8 positions match TRBD2. The ends lost 2 bases at V and 7 bases at J; junction bases unmatched: 5. CDR3 size: 14 residues. CDR1 and CDR2 from the germline V gene are SGHRS and YFSETQ.

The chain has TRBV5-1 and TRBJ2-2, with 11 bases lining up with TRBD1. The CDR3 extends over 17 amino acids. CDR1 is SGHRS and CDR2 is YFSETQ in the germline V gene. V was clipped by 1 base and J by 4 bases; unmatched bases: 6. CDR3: CASSLIRGTGGTGELFF. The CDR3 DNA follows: TGCGCCAGCAGCTTGATCCGTGGGACAGGGGGCACCGGGGAGCTGTTTTTT. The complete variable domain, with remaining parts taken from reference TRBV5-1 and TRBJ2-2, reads KAGVTQTPRYLIKTRGQQVTLSCSPISGHRSVSWYQQTPGQGLQFLFEYFSETQRNKGNFPGRFSGRQFSNSRSEMNVSTLELGDSALYLCASSLIRGTGGTGELFFGEGSRLTVL.

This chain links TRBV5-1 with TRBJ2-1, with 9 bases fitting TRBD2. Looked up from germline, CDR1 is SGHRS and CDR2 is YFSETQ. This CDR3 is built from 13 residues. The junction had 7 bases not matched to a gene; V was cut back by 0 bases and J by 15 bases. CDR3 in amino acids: CASSLGSGSFWFF. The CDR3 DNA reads TGCGCCAGCAGCTTGGGTAGCGGGAGTTTTTGGTTCTTC.

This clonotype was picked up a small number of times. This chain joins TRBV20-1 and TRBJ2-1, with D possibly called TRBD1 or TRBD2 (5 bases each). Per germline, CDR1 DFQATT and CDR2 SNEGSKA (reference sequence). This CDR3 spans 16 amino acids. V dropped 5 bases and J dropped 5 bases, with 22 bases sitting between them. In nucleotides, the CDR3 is TGCAGTGCTGCTAAGACCGGGACGGCGGGCCACAATGAGCAGTTCTTC. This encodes CSAAKTGTAGHNEQFF.

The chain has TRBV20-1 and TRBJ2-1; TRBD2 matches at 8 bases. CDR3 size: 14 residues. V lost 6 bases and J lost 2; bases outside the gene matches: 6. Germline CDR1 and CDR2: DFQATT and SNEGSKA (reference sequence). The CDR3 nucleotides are TGCAGTGCCGGGGCGGGAGGTACCTACAATGAGCAGTTCTTC. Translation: CSAGAGGTYNEQFF.

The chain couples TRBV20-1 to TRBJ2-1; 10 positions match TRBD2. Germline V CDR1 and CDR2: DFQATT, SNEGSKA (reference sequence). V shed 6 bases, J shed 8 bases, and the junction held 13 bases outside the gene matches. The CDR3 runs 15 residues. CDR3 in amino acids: CSAPPPLAGVHEQFF. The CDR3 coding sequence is TGCAGTGCCCCCCCCCCGCTAGCGGGAGTACATGAGCAGTTCTTC.

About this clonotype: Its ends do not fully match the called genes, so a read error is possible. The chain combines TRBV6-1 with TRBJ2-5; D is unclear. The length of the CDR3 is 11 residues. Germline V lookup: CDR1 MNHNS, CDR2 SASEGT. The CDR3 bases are TGTGCCAGCAGTGAAAAATCCCTTCGTAACTTC. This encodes CASSEKSLRNF.

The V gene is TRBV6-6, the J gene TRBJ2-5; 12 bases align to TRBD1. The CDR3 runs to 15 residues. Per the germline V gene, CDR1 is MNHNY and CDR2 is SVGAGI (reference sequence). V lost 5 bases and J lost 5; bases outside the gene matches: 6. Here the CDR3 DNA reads TGTGCCAGCAGTAGGGGACAGGGGGCCCGGGAGACCCAGTACTTC. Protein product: CASSRGQGARETQYF.

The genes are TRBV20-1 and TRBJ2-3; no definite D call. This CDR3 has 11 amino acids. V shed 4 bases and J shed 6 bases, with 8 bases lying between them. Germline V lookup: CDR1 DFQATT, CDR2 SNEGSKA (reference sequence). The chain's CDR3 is CSAITGDTQYF. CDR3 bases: TGCAGTGCTATAACCGGGGATACGCAGTATTTT.

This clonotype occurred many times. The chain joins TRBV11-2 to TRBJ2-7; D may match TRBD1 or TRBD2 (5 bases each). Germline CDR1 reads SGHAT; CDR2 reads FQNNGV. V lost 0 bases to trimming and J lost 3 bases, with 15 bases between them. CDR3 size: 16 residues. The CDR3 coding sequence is TGTGCCAGCAGCTTAGAGAAGTCGGGACGCAGCTACGAGCAGTACTTC. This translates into CASSLEKSGRSYEQYF. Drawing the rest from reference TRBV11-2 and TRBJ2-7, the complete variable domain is EAGVAQSPRYKIIEKRQSVAFWCNPISGHATLYWYQQILGQGPKLLIQFQNNGVVDDSQLPKDRFSAERLKGVDSTLKIQPAKLEDSAVYLCASSLEKSGRSYEQYFGPGTRLTVT.

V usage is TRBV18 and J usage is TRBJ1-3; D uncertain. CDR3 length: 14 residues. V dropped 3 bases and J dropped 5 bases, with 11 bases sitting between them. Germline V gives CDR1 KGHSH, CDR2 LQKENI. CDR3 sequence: CASSPEGQRNTIYF. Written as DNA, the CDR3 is TGTGCCAGCTCACCCGAAGGTCAAAGAAACACCATATATTTT.

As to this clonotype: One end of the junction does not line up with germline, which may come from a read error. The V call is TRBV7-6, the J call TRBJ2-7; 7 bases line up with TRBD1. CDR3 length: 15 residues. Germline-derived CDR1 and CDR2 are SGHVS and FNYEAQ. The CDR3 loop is CASSLGDRGSYGQYF. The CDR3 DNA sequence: TGTGCCAGCAGCTTGGGGGACAGAGGCTCCTACGGGCAGTACTTC.

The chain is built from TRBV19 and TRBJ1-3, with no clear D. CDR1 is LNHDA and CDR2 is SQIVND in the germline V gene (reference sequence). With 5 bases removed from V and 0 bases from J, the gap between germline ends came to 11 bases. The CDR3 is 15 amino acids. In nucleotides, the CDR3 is TGTGCCAGTAGTCTCTCGGCGGTCTCTGGAAACACCATATATTTT. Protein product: CASSLSAVSGNTIYF.

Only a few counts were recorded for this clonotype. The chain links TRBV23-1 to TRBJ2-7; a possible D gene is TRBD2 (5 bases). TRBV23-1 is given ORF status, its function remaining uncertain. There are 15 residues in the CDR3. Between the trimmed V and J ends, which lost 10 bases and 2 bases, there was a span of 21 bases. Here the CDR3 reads CAIRSSRELTYEQYF. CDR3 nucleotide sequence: TGCGCCATTCGGTCCTCACGGGAATTAACCTACGAGCAGTACTTC.

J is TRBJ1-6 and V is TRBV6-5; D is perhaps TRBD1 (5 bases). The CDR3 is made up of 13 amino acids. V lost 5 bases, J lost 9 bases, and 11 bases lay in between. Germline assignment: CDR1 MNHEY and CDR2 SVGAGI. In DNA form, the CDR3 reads TGTGCCAGCAGTACGCGGGGCATTTCACCCCTCCACTTT. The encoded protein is CASSTRGISPLHF.

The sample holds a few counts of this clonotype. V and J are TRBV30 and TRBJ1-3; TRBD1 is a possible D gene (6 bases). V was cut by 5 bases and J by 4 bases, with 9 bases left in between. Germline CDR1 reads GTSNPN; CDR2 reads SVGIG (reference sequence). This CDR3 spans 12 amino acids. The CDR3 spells CAWGQSGNTIYF. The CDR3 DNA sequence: TGTGCCTGGGGACAGTCCGGAAACACCATATATTTT.

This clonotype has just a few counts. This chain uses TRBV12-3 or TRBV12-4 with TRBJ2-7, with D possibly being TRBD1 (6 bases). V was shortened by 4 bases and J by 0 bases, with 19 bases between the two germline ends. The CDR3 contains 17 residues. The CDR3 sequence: CASSSLGDTLFSYEQYF. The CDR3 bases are TGTGCCAGCAGTTCCCTTGGGGACACCCTTTTCTCCTACGAGCAGTACTTC.

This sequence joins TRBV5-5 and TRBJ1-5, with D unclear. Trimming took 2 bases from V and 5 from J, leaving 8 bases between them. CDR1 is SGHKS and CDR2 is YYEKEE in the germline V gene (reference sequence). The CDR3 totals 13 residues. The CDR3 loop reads CASSFDWDQPQHF. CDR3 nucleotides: TGTGCCAGCAGCTTCGATTGGGATCAGCCCCAGCATTTT.

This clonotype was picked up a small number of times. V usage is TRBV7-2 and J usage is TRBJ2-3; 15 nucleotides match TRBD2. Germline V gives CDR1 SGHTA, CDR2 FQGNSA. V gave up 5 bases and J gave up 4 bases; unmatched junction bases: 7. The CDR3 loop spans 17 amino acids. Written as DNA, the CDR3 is TGTGCCAGCAGCATAGGGACTAGCGGGAGGAGTCCAGATACGCAGTATTTT. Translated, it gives CASSIGTSGRSPDTQYF.

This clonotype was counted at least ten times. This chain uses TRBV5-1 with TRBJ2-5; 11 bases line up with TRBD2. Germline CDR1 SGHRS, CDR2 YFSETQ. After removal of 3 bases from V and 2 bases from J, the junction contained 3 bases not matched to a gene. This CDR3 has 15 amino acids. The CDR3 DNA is TGCGCCAGCAGCTCGACTAGCGGGAATCAAGAGACCCAGTACTTC. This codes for CASSSTSGNQETQYF.

CDR3 sequence: CASSRDRGNYTF. The DNA of the CDR3 is TGCGCCAGCAGCAGGGACAGGGGAAACTACACCTTC. This rearrangement joins TRBV5-1 to TRBJ1-2, with 10 bases matching TRBD1. This CDR3 region has 12 residues. From germline, CDR1 is SGHRS and CDR2 YFSETQ. V shed 4 bases, J shed 10 bases, and the junction held 4 bases outside the gene matches.

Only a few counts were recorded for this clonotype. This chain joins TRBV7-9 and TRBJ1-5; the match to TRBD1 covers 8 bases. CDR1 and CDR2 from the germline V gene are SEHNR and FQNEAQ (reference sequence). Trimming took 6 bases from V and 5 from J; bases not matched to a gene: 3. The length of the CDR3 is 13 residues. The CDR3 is CASSPGGYQPQHF. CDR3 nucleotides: TGTGCCAGCAGTCCAGGGGGCTATCAGCCCCAGCATTTT.